These T cell receptor beta chains were read from a single sample in a study of technical replicates of blood from several donors. Method: immunoSEQ multiplex PCR; TCRdb's copy keeps in-frame clones and lacks some. The data hold around 67,000 clones, with over 85% observed a single time. Sample: T cells isolated from PBMCs. The receptor source for this set is a human donor in good health. The CDR3 runs from the conserved cysteine through the conserved F or W. D genes are given only for firm matches. Size tells how often a clone was seen (once, few, many) or the class of an expanded clone, and some rows leave it out.

CDR3nt: TGTGCCACCAGCAGACTGCGCCAGACTAACACTGAAGCTTTCTTT
CDR3aa: CATSRLRQTNTEAFF
j_gene: TRBJ1-1
d_gene: NA
abundance: NA
v_gene: TRBV15

CDR3nt: TGTGCCAGCAGCTCACGGGACAGCTCCTACGAGCAGTACTTC
CDR3aa: CASSSRDSSYEQYF
j_gene: TRBJ2-7
d_gene: TRBD1
abundance: NA
v_gene: TRBV11-2

CDR3nt: TGTGCCAGCAGCTTACTCCCGACTGCCAACGTCCTGACTTTC
CDR3aa: CASSLLPTANVLTF
j_gene: TRBJ2-6
d_gene: NA
abundance: NA
v_gene: TRBV7-2

CDR3nt: TGTGCCAGCAGCCAAGATAACAATCGGGTCACTGAAGCTTTCTTT
CDR3aa: CASSQDNNRVTEAFF
j_gene: TRBJ1-1
d_gene: NA
abundance: few
v_gene: TRBV14

CDR3nt: TGTGCCAGCAGCCCTTTGTTGCGGGAGCTAACCTACAATGAGCAGTTCTTC
CDR3aa: CASSPLLRELTYNEQFF
j_gene: TRBJ2-1
d_gene: TRBD2
abundance: NA
v_gene: TRBV7-9

CDR3nt: TGTGCCACCAGCAGAGAAGGGCTAGCGGGAGCATACGAGCAGTACTTC
CDR3aa: CATSREGLAGAYEQYF
j_gene: TRBJ2-7
d_gene: TRBD2
abundance: NA
v_gene: TRBV15

CDR3nt: TGCGCCAGCAGCCAGGGGACTAGCGGCACCGGGGAGCTGTTTTTT
CDR3aa: CASSQGTSGTGELFF
j_gene: TRBJ2-2
d_gene: TRBD2
abundance: NA
v_gene: TRBV4-1

CDR3nt: TGTGCCAGCAGCCCCATCAGGGGGTACAATGAGCAGTTCTTC
CDR3aa: CASSPIRGYNEQFF
j_gene: TRBJ2-1
d_gene: TRBD1
abundance: NA
v_gene: TRBV11-2

CDR3nt: TGTGCCAGCTCACCGGTGACTGAATACGAGCAGTACTTC
CDR3aa: CASSPVTEYEQYF
j_gene: TRBJ2-7
d_gene: NA
abundance: NA
v_gene: TRBV18

CDR3nt: TGTGCCAGCAGCTCCGACCGACTTAATCAGCCCCAGCATTTT
CDR3aa: CASSSDRLNQPQHF
j_gene: TRBJ1-5
d_gene: NA
abundance: NA
v_gene: TRBV27

CDR3nt: TGTGCCAGCCTCCGGGATAACTACGAGCAGTACTTC
CDR3aa: CASLRDNYEQYF
j_gene: TRBJ2-7
d_gene: NA
abundance: NA
v_gene: TRBV2

CDR3nt: TGTGCCAGCAGTTTAGGAGGAGCTGAAGCTTTCTTT
CDR3aa: CASSLGGAEAFF
j_gene: TRBJ1-1
d_gene: NA
abundance: NA
v_gene: TRBV28

CDR3nt: TGTGCCAGTAGTACTAGCGGGAGAGGGGAGCTGTTTTTT
CDR3aa: CASSTSGRGELFF
j_gene: TRBJ2-2
d_gene: TRBD2
abundance: NA
v_gene: TRBV19

CDR3nt: TGTGCCAGCAGCTTAGGGGGGGGTATCGGGAGCACAGATACGCAGTATTTT
CDR3aa: CASSLGGGIGSTDTQYF
j_gene: TRBJ2-3
d_gene: TRBD2
abundance: NA
v_gene: TRBV7-3

CDR3nt: TGTGCCAGCAGTTCGGTAGACAGTTACACCTTC
CDR3aa: CASSSVDSYTF
j_gene: TRBJ1-2
d_gene: NA
abundance: NA
v_gene: TRBV6-5

CDR3nt: TGTGCCAGCAGTCCCTTGGTGGCACCCCAATCCTCCTTTAACTATGGCTACACCTTC
CDR3aa: CASSPLVAPQSSFNYGYTF
j_gene: TRBJ1-2
d_gene: NA
abundance: once
v_gene: TRBV28

CDR3nt: TGCGCCAGCAGCCAAGATCTAGGGGTCTCTGGGGCCAACGTCCTGACTTTC
CDR3aa: CASSQDLGVSGANVLTF
j_gene: TRBJ2-6
d_gene: NA
abundance: NA
v_gene: TRBV4-3

CDR3nt: TGTGCCAGCAGCTTAGGAGGGTACAGGGTACCCAAGGAGGAGACCCAGTACTTC
CDR3aa: CASSLGGYRVPKEETQYF
j_gene: TRBJ2-5
d_gene: NA
abundance: NA
v_gene: TRBV13

CDR3nt: TGTGCCAGTCTCGACCGGGTGACTGTGAACACTGAAGCTTTCTTT
CDR3aa: CASLDRVTVNTEAFF
j_gene: TRBJ1-1
d_gene: NA
abundance: NA
v_gene: TRBV6-6

CDR3nt: TGTGCCAGCAGCTTATTTCTTCCAGCTAACTATGGCTACACCTTC
CDR3aa: CASSLFLPANYGYTF
j_gene: TRBJ1-2
d_gene: NA
abundance: once
v_gene: TRBV11-3

CDR3nt: TGCGCCAGCAGCTTGTATAGCGAGGAGACCCAGTACTTC
CDR3aa: CASSLYSEETQYF
j_gene: TRBJ2-5
d_gene: NA
abundance: NA
v_gene: TRBV5-1

CDR3nt: TGTGCCAGCAGTTACTCGAGGTTCACTGAAGCTTTCTTT
CDR3aa: CASSYSRFTEAFF
j_gene: TRBJ1-1
d_gene: NA
abundance: NA
v_gene: TRBV6-5

CDR3nt: TGTGCCAGCAGCAAAGGATTAGGGGCGGAAAAACTGTTTTTT
CDR3aa: CASSKGLGAEKLFF
j_gene: TRBJ1-4
d_gene: NA
abundance: NA
v_gene: TRBV21-1

CDR3nt: TGTGCCAGCAGCCAAGAGGGGACAGTCTCGGGTCAGCCCCAGCATTTT
CDR3aa: CASSQEGTVSGQPQHF
j_gene: TRBJ1-5
d_gene: TRBD1
abundance: NA
v_gene: TRBV4-2